These T cell receptor beta chains were read from a single sample in a study of CD8+ T cells in alopecia areata. TCRdb keeps only in-frame clones here, not all; method: immunoSEQ multiplex PCR. The repertoire holds about 200,000 clones, with around three fifths as singletons. The material sequenced was CD4+ T cells sorted from blood, taken at week 0. Receptors were obtained from a human donor with alopecia areata. CDR3s include the opening cysteine and the closing phenylalanine or tryptophan. D genes are given only for firm matches. Size is omitted from some rows. Given values are once, few, many or a class for expanded clones.

>TRBV6-5|TRBD1|NA|TRBJ2-7
CASSLGQGLYF
TGTGCCAGCAGTTTGGGACAGGGGTTGTACTTC
>TRBV30|NA|once|TRBJ2-5
CAWSVLETQYF
TGTGCCTGGAGTGTTCTGGAGACCCAGTACTTC
>TRBV29-1|NA|NA|TRBJ2-2
CSGLRTGELFF
TGCAGCGGTTTGCGGACCGGGGAGCTGTTTTTT
>TRBV5-6|NA|NA|TRBJ1-1
CASSRRIQNTEAFF
TGTGCCAGCAGCCGCCGGATACAGAACACTGAAGCTTTCTTT
>TRBV18|TRBD2|NA|TRBJ2-7
CASSLLAGEPSYEQYF
TGTGCCAGCTCCCTACTAGCGGGAGAGCCATCCTACGAGCAGTACTTC
>TRBV4-2|TRBD1|NA|TRBJ1-5
CASSSTGMGASNQPQHF
TGTGCCAGCAGCTCGACAGGGATGGGGGCTAGCAATCAGCCCCAGCATTTT
>TRBV5-1|TRBD1|once|TRBJ1-1
CASSKQTGVTEAFF
TGCGCCAGCAGCAAACAGACAGGGGTGACTGAAGCTTTCTTT
>TRBV7-2|TRBD1|NA|TRBJ2-7
CASSYRQGQYF
TGTGCCAGCAGCTACCGACAGGGGCAGTACTTC
>TRBV7-2|TRBD2|NA|TRBJ2-1
CASSSSSGATYNEQFF
TGTGCCAGCAGCTCCTCAAGCGGGGCGACCTACAATGAGCAGTTCTTC
>TRBV11-2|NA|NA|TRBJ2-2
CASSLGESTGELFF
TGTGCCAGCAGCTTAGGGGAGAGCACCGGGGAGCTGTTTTTT
>TRBV30|TRBD1|NA|TRBJ1-4
CAWSALQGTGEKLFF
TGTGCCTGGAGTGCGCTACAGGGGACAGGGGAAAAACTGTTTTTT
>TRBV7-9|NA|few|TRBJ1-2
CASSLQGTAYGYTF
TGTGCCAGCAGCTTACAGGGGACGGCCTATGGCTACACCTTC
>TRBV6-5|TRBD1|NA|TRBJ2-3
CASSYGGTGSTDTQYF
TGTGCCAGCAGTTACGGTGGGACAGGAAGCACAGATACGCAGTATTTT
>TRBV30|NA|few|TRBJ2-5
CAWSRQGSAETQYF
TGTGCCTGGAGTCGGCAGGGAAGTGCAGAGACCCAGTACTTC
>TRBV18|TRBD1|NA|TRBJ1-2
CASSLPGTGGFGYTF
TGTGCCAGCTCACTTCCCGGGACAGGGGGTTTCGGCTACACCTTC